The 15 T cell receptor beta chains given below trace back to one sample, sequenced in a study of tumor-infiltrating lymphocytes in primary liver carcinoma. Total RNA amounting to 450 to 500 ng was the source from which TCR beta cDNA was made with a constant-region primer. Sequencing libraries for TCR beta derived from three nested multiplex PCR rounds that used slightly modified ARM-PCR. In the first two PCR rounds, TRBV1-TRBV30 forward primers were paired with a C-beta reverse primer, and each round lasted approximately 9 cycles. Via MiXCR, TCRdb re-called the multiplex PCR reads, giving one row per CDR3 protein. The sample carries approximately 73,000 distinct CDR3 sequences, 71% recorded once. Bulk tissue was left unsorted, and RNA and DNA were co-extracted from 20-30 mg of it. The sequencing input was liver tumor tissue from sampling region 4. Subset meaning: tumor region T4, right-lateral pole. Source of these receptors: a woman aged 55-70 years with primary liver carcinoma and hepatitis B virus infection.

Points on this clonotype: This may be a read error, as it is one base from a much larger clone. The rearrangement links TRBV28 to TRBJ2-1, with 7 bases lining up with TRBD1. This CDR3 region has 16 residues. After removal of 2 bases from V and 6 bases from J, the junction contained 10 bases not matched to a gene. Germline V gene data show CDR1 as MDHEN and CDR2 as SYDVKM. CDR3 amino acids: CASSLAGSGGFNEQFF. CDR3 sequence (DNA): TGTGCCAGCAGTTTAGCTGGGTCAGGGGGTTTCAATGAGCAGTTCTTC.

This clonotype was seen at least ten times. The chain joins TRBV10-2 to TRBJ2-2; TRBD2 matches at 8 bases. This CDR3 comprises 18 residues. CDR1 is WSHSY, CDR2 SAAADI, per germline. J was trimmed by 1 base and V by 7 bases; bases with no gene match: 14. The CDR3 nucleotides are TGCGCCAGCAAGGGCTGGGAGCGGGAGAATCAGAACACCGGGGAGCTGTTTTTT. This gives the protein CASKGWERENQNTGELFF.

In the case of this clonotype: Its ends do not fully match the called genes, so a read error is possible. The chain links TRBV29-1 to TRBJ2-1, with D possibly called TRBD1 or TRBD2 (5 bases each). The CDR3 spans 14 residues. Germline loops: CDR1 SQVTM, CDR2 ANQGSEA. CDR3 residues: CSLSRGVSYNGQFF. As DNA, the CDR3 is TGCAGCTTAAGTAGAGGGGTGTCCTACAATGGGCAGTTCTTC.

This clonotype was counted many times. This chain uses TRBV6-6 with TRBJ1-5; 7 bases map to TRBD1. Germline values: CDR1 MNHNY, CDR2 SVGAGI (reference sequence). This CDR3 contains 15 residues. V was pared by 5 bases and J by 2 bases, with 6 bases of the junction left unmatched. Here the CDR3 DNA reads TGTGCCAGCAGTGACAGACAGGGCGGCAATCAGCCCCAGCATTTT. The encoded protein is CASSDRQGGNQPQHF.

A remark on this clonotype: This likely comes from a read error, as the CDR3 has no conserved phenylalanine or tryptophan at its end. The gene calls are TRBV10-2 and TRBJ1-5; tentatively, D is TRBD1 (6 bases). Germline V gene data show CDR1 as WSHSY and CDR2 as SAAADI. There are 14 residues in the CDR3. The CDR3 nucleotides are TGTGCCAGCAGTGAGGGGGAGGTTTATCAGCCCCAGCATCTT. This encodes CASSEGEVYQPQHL.

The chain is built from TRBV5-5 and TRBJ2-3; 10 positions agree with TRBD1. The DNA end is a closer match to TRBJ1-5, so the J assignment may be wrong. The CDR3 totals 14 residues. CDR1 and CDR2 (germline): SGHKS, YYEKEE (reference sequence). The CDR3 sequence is CASSWTGGSDKQHF. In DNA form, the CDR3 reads TGTGCCAGCAGCTGGACAGGGGGAAGTGATAAGCAGCATTTT.

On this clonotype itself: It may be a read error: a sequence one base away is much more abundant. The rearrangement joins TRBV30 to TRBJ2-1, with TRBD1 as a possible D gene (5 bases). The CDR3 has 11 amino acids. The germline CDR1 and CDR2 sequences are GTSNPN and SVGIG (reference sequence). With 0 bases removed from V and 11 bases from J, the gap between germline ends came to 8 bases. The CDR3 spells CAWSVGHKQFF. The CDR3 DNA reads TGTGCCTGGAGTGTCGGACATAAGCAGTTCTTC.

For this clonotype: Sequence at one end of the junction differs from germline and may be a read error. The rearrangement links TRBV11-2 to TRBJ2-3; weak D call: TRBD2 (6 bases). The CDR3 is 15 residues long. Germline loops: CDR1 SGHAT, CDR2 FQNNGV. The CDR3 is CTSSPGLTGPDTQYF. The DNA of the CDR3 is TGTACCAGCAGTCCTGGACTAACGGGCCCAGATACGCAGTATTTT. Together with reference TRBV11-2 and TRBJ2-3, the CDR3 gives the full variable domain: EAGVAQSPRYKIIEKRQSVAFWCNPISGHATLYWYQQILGQGPKLLIQFQNNGVVDDSQLPKDRFSAERLKGVDSTLKIQPAKLEDSAVYLCTSSPGLTGPDTQYFGPGTRLTVL.

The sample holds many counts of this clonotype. DNA of the CDR3: TGTGCCAGCAGACGTAGACAGGGGGCTACGTACACTGAAGCTTTCTTT. Its protein product is CASRRRQGATYTEAFF. The chain uses TRBV12-3 or TRBV12-4 and TRBJ1-1; 10 nucleotides line up with TRBD1. Losses at the gene ends were 6 bases for V and 3 bases for J; bases not matched to a gene: 10. The CDR3 contains 16 residues.

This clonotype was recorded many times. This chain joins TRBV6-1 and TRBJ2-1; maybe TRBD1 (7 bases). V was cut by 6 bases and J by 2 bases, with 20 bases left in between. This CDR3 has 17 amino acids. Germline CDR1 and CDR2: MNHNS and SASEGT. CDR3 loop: CASSASGGTTPYNEQFF. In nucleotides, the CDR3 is TGTGCCAGCAGCGCTTCAGGGGGGACCACACCCTACAATGAGCAGTTCTTC.

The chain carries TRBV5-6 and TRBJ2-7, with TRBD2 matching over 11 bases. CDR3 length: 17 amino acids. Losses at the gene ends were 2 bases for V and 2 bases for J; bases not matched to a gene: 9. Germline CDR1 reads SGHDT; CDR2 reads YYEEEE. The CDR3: CASSFSGLAEITYEQYF. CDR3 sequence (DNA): TGTGCCAGCAGCTTCTCGGGACTAGCGGAAATAACCTACGAGCAGTACTTC.

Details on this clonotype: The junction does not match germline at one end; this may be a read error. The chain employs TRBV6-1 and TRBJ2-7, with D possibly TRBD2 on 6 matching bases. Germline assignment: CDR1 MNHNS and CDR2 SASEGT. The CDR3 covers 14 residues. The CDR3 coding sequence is TGTGCCAGTAGTGACTATGGAGGGAACTACGAGCTGTACTTC. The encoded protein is CASSDYGGNYELYF.

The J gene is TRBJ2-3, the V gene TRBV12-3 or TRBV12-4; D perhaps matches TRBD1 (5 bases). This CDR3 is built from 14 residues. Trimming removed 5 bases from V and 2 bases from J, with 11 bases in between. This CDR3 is CASSPVGHTDTQYF. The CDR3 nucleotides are TGTGCCAGCAGTCCCGTGGGGCACACAGATACGCAGTATTTT.

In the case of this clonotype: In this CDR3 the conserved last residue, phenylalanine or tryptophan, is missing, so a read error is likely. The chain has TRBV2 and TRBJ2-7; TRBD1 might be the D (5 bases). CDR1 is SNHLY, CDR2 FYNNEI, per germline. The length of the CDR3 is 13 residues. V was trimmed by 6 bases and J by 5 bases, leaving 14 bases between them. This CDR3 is CASRGVGVDEQYL. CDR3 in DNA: TGTGCCAGCAGGGGTGTAGGGGTCGACGAGCAGTACCTT.

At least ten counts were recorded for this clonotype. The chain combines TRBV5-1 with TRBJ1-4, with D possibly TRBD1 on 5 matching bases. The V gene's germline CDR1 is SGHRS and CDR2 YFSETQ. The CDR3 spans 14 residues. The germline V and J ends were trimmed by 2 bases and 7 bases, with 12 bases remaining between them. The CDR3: CASSFGHPGEKLFF. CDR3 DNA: TGCGCCAGCAGCTTCGGACACCCAGGTGAAAAACTGTTTTTT.